This T cell receptor beta chain was sequenced during a study of shared clonotypes between healthy human individuals. The donors were adults (healthy and HIV-negative) with no recent acute infections or vaccinations. Every contributor of samples was a Caucasian grown-up residing in Nashville, Tennessee. Splitting the CD4+ cells yielded a CD45RA+ naive subset and a CD45RA-negative memory subset. V lost 4 bases and J lost 7; bases outside the gene matches: 15. Germline V CDR1 and CDR2: LNHDA, SQIVND (reference sequence). The CDR3 extends over 18 amino acids. In regard to this clone: Its antigen remains unidentified.

TCRdb's table, derived via immunoSEQ multiplex PCR, lists solely in-frame clones and lacks some. The sample records some 1,100,000 clones, 75% to 85% being singletons. Whole-study results and caveats: Larger estimated richness was generally recorded for naive subsets relative to memory subsets.

This receptor was obtained from a man younger than 35 in good health. Some clones in this sample may be carry-over from other donors' samples. What was sequenced was memory CD4+ T cells from PBMCs. Subset in this sample: CD45RA-negative fraction. The chain has TRBV19 and TRBJ2-1; 11 nucleotides line up with TRBD2. The CDR3 loop reads CASSTRSGSGRALNEQFF. In nucleotides, the CDR3 is TGTGCCAGTAGTACTCGATCGGGTAGCGGGAGGGCCTTGAATGAGCAGTTCTTC.